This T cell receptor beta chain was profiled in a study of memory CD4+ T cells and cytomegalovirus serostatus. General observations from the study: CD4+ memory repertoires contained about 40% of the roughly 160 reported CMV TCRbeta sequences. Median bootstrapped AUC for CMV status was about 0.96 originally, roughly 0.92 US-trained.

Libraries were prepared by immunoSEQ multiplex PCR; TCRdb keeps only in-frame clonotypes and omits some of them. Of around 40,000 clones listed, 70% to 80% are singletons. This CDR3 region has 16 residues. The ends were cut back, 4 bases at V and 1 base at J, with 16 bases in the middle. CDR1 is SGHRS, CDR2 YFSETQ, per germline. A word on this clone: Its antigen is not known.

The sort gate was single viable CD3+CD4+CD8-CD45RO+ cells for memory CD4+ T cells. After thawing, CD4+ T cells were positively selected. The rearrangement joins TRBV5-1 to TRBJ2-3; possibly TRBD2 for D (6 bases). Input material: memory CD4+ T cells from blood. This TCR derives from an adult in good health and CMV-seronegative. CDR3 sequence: CASSPTPGVGTDTQYF. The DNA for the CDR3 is TGCGCCAGCAGCCCCACCCCGGGAGTTGGCACAGATACGCAGTATTTT. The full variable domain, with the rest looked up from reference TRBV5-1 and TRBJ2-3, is KAGVTQTPRYLIKTRGQQVTLSCSPISGHRSVSWYQQTPGQGLQFLFEYFSETQRNKGNFPGRFSGRQFSNSRSEMNVSTLELGDSALYLCASSPTPGVGTDTQYFGPGTRLTVL.